This T cell receptor beta chain was identified during a study of cytomegalovirus exposure and HLA in healthy donors. Study findings and constraints: Subsequent analysis found a tendency for first-cohort TCR clusters to co-occur within the 120 or so validation repertoires.

Regarding this clone: As yet, its antigen is unknown.

Here immunoSEQ multiplex PCR was the method, and the copy in TCRdb shows in-frame clones only, minus some. The sample contains approximately 280,000 clones, around nine tenths of which appear only once. Source material: PBMCs. The sequence derives from a woman between 18 and 29 years old in good health and CMV-seronegative.

The CDR3 region is CASTPYGQGDSYEQYF. The CDR3 DNA reads TGTGCCAGCACCCCCTACGGACAGGGGGACTCCTACGAGCAGTACTTC. V gene TRBV28 combines with J gene TRBJ2-7; 10 positions match TRBD1. Germline loops: CDR1 MDHEN, CDR2 SYDVKM. Trimming took 7 bases from V and 0 from J; bases not matched to a gene: 9. The CDR3 consists of 16 residues.